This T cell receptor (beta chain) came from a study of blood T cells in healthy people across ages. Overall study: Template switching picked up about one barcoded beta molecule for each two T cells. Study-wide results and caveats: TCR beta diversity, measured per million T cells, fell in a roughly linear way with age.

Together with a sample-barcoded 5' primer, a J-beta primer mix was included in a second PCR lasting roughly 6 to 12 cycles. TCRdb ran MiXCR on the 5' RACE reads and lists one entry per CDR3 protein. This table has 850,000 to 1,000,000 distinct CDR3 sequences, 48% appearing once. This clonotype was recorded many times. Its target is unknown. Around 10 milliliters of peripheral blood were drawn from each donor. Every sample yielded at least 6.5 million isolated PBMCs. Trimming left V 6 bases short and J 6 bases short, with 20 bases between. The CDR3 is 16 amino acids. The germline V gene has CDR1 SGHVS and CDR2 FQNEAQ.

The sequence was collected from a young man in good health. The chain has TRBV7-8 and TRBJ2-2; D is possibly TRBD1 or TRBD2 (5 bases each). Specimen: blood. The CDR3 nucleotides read TGTGCCAGCAGAGAGATTGGGGGTTCTCGGGCCGGGGAGCTGTTTTTT. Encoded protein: CASREIGGSRAGELFF.